This is a list of T cell receptor beta chains from one sample in a study of cytomegalovirus exposure and HLA in healthy donors. Measured with immunoSEQ multiplex PCR; TCRdb has only the in-frame clones, and not every one. This repertoire shows under 140,000 clones, over 85% found once; its top ten account for about 2%. Source material: PBMCs. The receptors shown here come from a woman between 18 and 30 years old in good health and CMV-seronegative. Each CDR3 is given with its conserved first and last residue. The D gene is left open where the match is weak. Clone size, where shown, is once, few, many, or a class for clones that have expanded.

d_gene,j_gene,v_gene,abundance,CDR3aa,CDR3nt
TRBD1,TRBJ1-1,TRBV5-1,-,CASSGLQGGNTEAFF,TGCGCCAGCAGCGGCCTACAGGGGGGGAACACTGAAGCTTTCTTT
TRBD2,TRBJ2-5,TRBV11-1,-,CASSVGTRGETQYF,TGTGCCAGCAGCGTCGGGACTAGAGGAGAGACCCAGTACTTC
TRBD1,TRBJ2-3,TRBV18,once,CASSRTGQSTDTQYF,TGTGCCAGCTCACGAACGGGACAGAGCACAGATACGCAGTATTTT
-,TRBJ2-1,TRBV25-1,-,CASSEYHREQFF,TGTGCCAGCAGTGAATATCACAGGGAGCAGTTCTTC
TRBD1,TRBJ2-4,TRBV4-1,-,CASSQVQGASKNIQYF,TGCGCCAGCAGCCAAGTGCAGGGGGCGTCAAAAAACATTCAGTACTTC
-,TRBJ1-1,TRBV18,once,CASTPPGTRDTEAFF,TGTGCCAGCACCCCGCCGGGGACTAGGGACACTGAAGCTTTCTTT
TRBD2,TRBJ2-4,TRBV7-8,-,CASSGFSLAGVFIAKNIQYF,TGTGCCAGCAGCGGCTTCTCGCTAGCGGGGGTTTTTATAGCCAAAAACATTCAGTACTTC
TRBD2,TRBJ2-1,TRBV27,-,CASSLLITSIAGGNEQFF,TGTGCCAGCAGTTTACTGATCACCTCTATAGCGGGGGGCAATGAGCAGTTCTTC
TRBD2,TRBJ2-3,TRBV30,-,CAWSVKAGGYTDTQYF,TGTGCCTGGAGTGTTAAAGCGGGGGGGTACACAGATACGCAGTATTTT
-,TRBJ1-6,TRBV6-5,-,CASSRNQGTDSPLHF,TGTGCCAGCAGTCGAAATCAGGGGACGGATTCACCCCTCCACTTT
TRBD1,TRBJ2-7,TRBV4-3,-,CASSQVYAGGSYEQYF,TGCGCCAGCAGCCAAGTTTACGCAGGGGGCTCCTACGAGCAGTACTTC
-,TRBJ2-7,TRBV5-1,-,CASSFERGRAYEQYF,TGCGCCAGCAGCTTTGAGAGAGGAAGAGCCTACGAGCAGTACTTC
TRBD2,TRBJ2-3,TRBV2,-,CASIAYLAVISTDTQYF,TGTGCCAGCATTGCTTATCTAGCGGTTATTAGCACAGATACGCAGTATTTT
TRBD2,TRBJ2-7,TRBV6-6,-,CASSRGTSGSYEQYF,TGTGCCAGCAGCCGGGGGACTAGCGGGAGCTACGAGCAGTACTTC
TRBD2,TRBJ2-1,TRBV5-1,-,CASSFPGLAGDEQFF,TGCGCCAGCAGCTTTCCGGGACTAGCGGGGGATGAGCAGTTCTTC
-,TRBJ2-7,TRBV7-9,-,CASSAPTERYEQYF,TGTGCCAGCAGCGCCCCGACAGAGCGCTACGAGCAGTACTTC
TRBD1,TRBJ1-3,TRBV7-2,-,CASSSPRDRAGNTIYF,TGTGCCAGCAGCTCGCCCCGGGACAGGGCTGGAAACACCATATATTTT
TRBD2,TRBJ2-1,TRBV27,-,CASSGRRGGEQFF,TGTGCCAGCAGTGGACGGCGGGGGGGTGAGCAGTTCTTC
-,TRBJ2-5,TRBV6-5,-,CASSYGIYYYF,TGTGCCAGCAGTTACGGTATCTACTACTACTTC
-,TRBJ2-1,TRBV21-1,-,CASSMDRECYNEQFF,TGTGCCAGCAGCATGGACAGAGAATGCTACAATGAGCAGTTCTTC
TRBD1,TRBJ1-1,TRBV7-3,-,CASSSGTGGRTEAFF,TGTGCCAGCAGCTCCGGGACAGGGGGCAGGACTGAAGCTTTCTTT
-,TRBJ2-7,TRBV5-5,-,CASSSITEYEQYF,TGTGCCAGCAGCTCGATTACAGAATACGAGCAGTACTTC
TRBD2,TRBJ2-1,TRBV2,-,CASSDRLAGGPSGDNEQFF,TGTGCCAGCAGTGACCGACTAGCGGGAGGGCCCTCGGGGGACAATGAGCAGTTCTTC
-,TRBJ2-5,TRBV5-4,-,CASSYGGAGQETQYF,TGTGCCAGCAGCTATGGGGGCGCGGGCCAAGAGACCCAGTACTTC
-,TRBJ2-7,TRBV6-5,-,CASSHGLGSYEQYF,TGTGCCAGCAGCCATGGACTGGGGAGCTACGAGCAGTACTTC
-,TRBJ2-3,TRBV4-1,-,CASSHPRHGDTQYF,TGCGCCAGCAGCCACCCCCGACACGGAGATACGCAGTATTTT
-,TRBJ1-2,TRBV9,-,CASSAGVSPLGYTF,TGTGCCAGCAGCGCAGGGGTTTCCCCTCTTGGCTACACCTTC
TRBD2,TRBJ2-7,TRBV28,-,CASSLDAGRGEQYF,TGTGCCAGCAGTTTAGATGCGGGGCGGGGGGAGCAGTACTTC
-,TRBJ2-5,TRBV27,-,CASSLEARGETQYF,TGTGCCAGCAGTTTAGAAGCCCGGGGTGAGACCCAGTACTTC
TRBD2,TRBJ2-2,TRBV30,-,CAWGGATSGLAGAPFGTGELFF,TGTGCCTGGGGCGGCGCGACAAGCGGACTAGCGGGAGCCCCCTTTGGCACCGGGGAGCTGTTTTTT
TRBD2,TRBJ2-2,TRBV28,once,CASSDGTSGVTGELFF,TGTGCCAGCAGTGACGGGACTAGCGGGGTGACCGGGGAGCTGTTTTTT
TRBD1,TRBJ1-1,TRBV5-1,-,CASSSGQGLNTEAFF,TGCGCCAGCAGCAGTGGACAGGGTTTGAACACTGAAGCTTTCTTT
TRBD1,TRBJ1-4,TRBV7-2,-,CASSFGTATHF,TGTGCCAGCAGCTTCGGGACAGCTACTCATTTT
-,TRBJ2-7,TRBV28,-,CASSSGLSYSYEQYF,TGTGCCAGCAGTTCAGGACTATCCTACTCCTACGAGCAGTACTTC
TRBD1,TRBJ2-7,TRBV5-1,-,CASSSSGTGNEQYF,TGCGCCAGCAGCTCATCCGGGACAGGAAACGAGCAGTACTTC
-,TRBJ2-7,TRBV4-3,-,CASSQIAKHEQYF,TGCGCCAGCAGCCAGATAGCGAAGCACGAGCAGTACTTC
-,TRBJ1-1,TRBV2,-,CASSEVQGMNTEAFF,TGTGCCAGCAGTGAGGTTCAGGGGATGAACACTGAAGCTTTCTTT
TRBD2,TRBJ2-5,TRBV15,-,CATSRRVAGGHQETQYF,TGTGCCACCAGCAGGAGGGTAGCGGGGGGCCACCAAGAGACCCAGTACTTC
TRBD1,TRBJ2-7,TRBV28,once,CASYRAGGYEQYF,TGTGCCAGCTACCGGGCAGGGGGCTACGAGCAGTACTTC
TRBD1,TRBJ1-2,TRBV29-1,-,CSVEEQGNYGYTF,TGCAGCGTTGAGGAACAGGGGAACTATGGCTACACCTTC